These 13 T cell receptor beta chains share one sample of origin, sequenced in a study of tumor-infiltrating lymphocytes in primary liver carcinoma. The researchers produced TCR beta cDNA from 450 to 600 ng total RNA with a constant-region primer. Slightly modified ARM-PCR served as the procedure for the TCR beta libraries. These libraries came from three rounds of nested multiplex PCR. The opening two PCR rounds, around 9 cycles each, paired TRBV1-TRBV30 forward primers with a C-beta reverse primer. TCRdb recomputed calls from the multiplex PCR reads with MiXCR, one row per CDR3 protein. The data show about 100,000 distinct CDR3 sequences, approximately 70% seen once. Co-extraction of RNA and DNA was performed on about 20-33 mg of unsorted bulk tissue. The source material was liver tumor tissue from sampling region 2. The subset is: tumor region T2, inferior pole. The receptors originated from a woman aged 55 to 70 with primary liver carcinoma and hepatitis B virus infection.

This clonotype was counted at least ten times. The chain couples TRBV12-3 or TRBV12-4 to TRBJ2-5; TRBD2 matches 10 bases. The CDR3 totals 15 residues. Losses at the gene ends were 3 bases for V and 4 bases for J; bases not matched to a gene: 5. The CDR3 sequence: CASSFLSGRTETQYF. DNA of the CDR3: TGTGCCAGCAGTTTTCTTAGCGGGAGGACAGAGACCCAGTACTTC.

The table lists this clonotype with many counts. The chain's CDR3 is CASSLGLQGASTDTQYF. CDR3 nucleotide sequence: TGTGCCAGCAGTTTAGGCTTACAGGGGGCTAGCACAGATACGCAGTATTTT. The chain employs TRBV28 and TRBJ2-3; 9 bases fit TRBD1. The CDR3 sequence is 17 residues long. V shed 2 bases and J 0 bases; nucleotides not matched to a gene: 6. CDR1 and CDR2 from the germline V gene are MDHEN and SYDVKM.

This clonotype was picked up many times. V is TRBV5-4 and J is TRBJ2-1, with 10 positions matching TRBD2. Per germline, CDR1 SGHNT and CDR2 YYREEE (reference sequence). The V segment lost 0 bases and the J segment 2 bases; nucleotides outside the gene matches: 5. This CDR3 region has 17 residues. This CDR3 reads CASSLASGSVPYNEQFF. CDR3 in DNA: TGTGCCAGCAGCTTGGCTAGCGGGAGCGTCCCCTACAATGAGCAGTTCTTC.

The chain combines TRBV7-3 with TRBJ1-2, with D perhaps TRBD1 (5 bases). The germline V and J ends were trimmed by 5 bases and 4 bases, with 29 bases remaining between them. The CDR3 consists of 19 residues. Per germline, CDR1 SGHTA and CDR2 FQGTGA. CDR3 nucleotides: TGTGCCAGCAGCCCAACCCCTACGGTCCTCCCCGGGGCGGGCTATGGCTACACCTTC. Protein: CASSPTPTVLPGAGYGYTF. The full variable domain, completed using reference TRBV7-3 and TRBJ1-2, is GAGVSQTPSNKVTEKGKYVELRCDPISGHTALYWYRQSLGQGPEFLIYFQGTGAADDSGLPNDRFFAVRPEGSVSTLKIQRTERGDSAVYLCASSPTPTVLPGAGYGYTFGSGTRLTVV.

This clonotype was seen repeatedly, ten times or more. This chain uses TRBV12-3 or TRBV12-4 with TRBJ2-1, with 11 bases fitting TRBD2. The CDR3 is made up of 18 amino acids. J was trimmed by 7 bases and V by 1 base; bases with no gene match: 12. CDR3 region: CASSLDPGLAGGGNEQFF. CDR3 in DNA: TGTGCCAGCAGTTTAGACCCGGGGCTAGCGGGAGGCGGTAATGAGCAGTTCTTC.

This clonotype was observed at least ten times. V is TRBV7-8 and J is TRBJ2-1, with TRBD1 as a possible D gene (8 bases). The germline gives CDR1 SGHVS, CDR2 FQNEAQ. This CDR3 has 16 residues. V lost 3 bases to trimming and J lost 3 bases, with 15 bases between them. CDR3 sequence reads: CASSFGGDRRYNEQFF. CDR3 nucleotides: TGTGCCAGCAGCTTTGGGGGGGACAGGCGCTACAATGAGCAGTTCTTC.

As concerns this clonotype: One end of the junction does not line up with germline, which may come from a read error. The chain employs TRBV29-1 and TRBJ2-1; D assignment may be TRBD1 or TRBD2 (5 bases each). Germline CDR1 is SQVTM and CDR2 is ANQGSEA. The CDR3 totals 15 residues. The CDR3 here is CSVDGWGTSYNKQFF. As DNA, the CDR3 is TGCAGCGTTGATGGATGGGGGACCTCCTACAATAAGCAGTTCTTC.

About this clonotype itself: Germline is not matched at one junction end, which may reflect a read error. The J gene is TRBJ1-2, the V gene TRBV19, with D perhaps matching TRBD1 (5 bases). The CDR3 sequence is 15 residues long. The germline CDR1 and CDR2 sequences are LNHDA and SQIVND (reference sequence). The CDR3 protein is CASSNTGTANYGYTF. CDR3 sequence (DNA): TGTGCCAGTAGTAATACCGGGACGGCAAACTATGGCTACACGTTC.

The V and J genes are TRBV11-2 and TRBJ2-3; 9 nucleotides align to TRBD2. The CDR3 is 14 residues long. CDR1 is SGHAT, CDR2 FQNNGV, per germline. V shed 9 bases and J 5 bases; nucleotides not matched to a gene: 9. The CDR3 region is CASCLTSGIDTQYF. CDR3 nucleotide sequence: TGTGCCAGTTGCCTGACTAGCGGCATAGATACGCAGTATTTT.

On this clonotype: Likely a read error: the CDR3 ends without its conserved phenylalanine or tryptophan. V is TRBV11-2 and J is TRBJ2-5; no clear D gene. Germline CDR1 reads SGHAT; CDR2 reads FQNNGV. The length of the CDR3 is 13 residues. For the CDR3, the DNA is TGTGCCACCAGCCTAGAATCAAAGGGGACCCAGTACTCC. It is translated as CATSLESKGTQYS.

Here the CDR3 reads CASSLAPGTGQGEQFF. The CDR3 bases are TGTGCCAGCAGCTTAGCGCCCGGGACAGGGCAAGGGGAGCAGTTCTTC. The chain couples TRBV7-2 to TRBJ2-1; the match to TRBD1 covers 9 bases. The CDR3 runs 16 residues. V shed 0 bases, J shed 10 bases, and the junction held 10 bases outside the gene matches. Germline assignment: CDR1 SGHTA and CDR2 FQGNSA.

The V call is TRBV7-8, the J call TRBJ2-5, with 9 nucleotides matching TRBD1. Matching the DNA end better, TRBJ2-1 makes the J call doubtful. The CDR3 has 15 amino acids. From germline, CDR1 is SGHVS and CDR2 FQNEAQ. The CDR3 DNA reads TGTGCCAGCAGCGCAGGGGACAGGGTGACGGAGACCCAGTTCTTC. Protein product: CASSAGDRVTETQFF.

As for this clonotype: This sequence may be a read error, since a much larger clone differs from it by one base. CDR3 nucleotides: TGTGCCAGCTCGGGAAACTCTAACTATTGCTACACCTTC. Translating it yields CASSGNSNYCYTF. J is TRBJ1-2 and V is TRBV6-5; D gene ambiguous. CDR3 size: 13 residues. CDR1 MNHEY and CDR2 SVGAGI come from the germline V gene.